Shown below are 26 T cell receptor beta chains from a single sample sequenced in a study of blood T cell repertoires in COVID-19. Sequencing used immunoSEQ multiplex PCR; TCRdb keeps in-frame clones, though not all of them. Of more than 150,000 clones listed, around 84% are singletons. The sample comprised PBMCs or T cells enriched from blood (not recorded which). The receptors originated from a woman between 45 and 65 years old who had recovered from COVID-19.

This clone was observed a handful of times. This rearrangement joins TRBV10-2 to TRBJ1-2, with 7 bases fitting TRBD1. This CDR3 has 14 residues. The trim removed 8 bases at V and 4 bases at J, leaving 10 bases unmatched. Germline lookup yields CDR1 WSHSY and CDR2 SAAADI. Here the CDR3 reads CASLRGELSYGYTF. CDR3 nucleotide sequence: TGCGCCAGCCTCAGGGGGGAGCTTTCCTATGGCTACACCTTC.

The chain links TRBV28 to TRBJ1-3; 7 nucleotides match TRBD1. With 6 bases clipped from V and 0 bases from J, the junction kept 8 bases outside the gene matches. The germline V gene has CDR1 MDHEN and CDR2 SYDVKM. This CDR3 region has 16 residues. The CDR3 reads CASRLRQGDSGNTIYF. The CDR3 DNA is TGTGCCAGCAGGTTACGACAGGGCGACTCTGGAAACACCATATATTTT.

The chain uses TRBV14 and TRBJ1-2; a possible D gene is TRBD1 (6 bases). The CDR3 runs to 14 residues. Deletions cut 1 base from V and 4 bases from J, with 10 bases between. Germline CDR1 reads SGHDN; CDR2 reads FVKESK. The CDR3 region has the DNA TGTGCCAGCAGCCAAGTGCCCAGGGGCTATGGCTACACCTTC. Translating gives CASSQVPRGYGYTF.

The chain's CDR3 is CSVVGGQNTDTQYF. In nucleotides, the CDR3 is TGCAGCGTTGTAGGTGGACAGAATACAGATACGCAGTATTTT. V and J are TRBV29-1 and TRBJ2-3; D possibly corresponds to TRBD1 (6 bases). Trimming shortened V by 4 bases and J by 3 bases, and 14 bases separated the two germline ends. CDR1 and CDR2 (germline): SQVTM, ANQGSEA. CDR3 length: 14 amino acids.

This clone came up a few times. The chain has TRBV6-4 and TRBJ2-1; perhaps TRBD2 as D (5 bases). The CDR3 runs 11 residues. From germline, CDR1 is MRHNA and CDR2 SNTAGT. V was pared by 5 bases and J by 7 bases, with 6 bases between. CDR3 sequence reads: CASSTGNEQFF. The CDR3 nucleotides are TGTGCCAGCAGTACGGGGAATGAGCAGTTCTTC.

This clone came up a few times. This chain uses TRBV28 with TRBJ2-4; maybe TRBD2 (6 bases). There are 15 residues in the CDR3. Per germline, CDR1 MDHEN and CDR2 SYDVKM. V was clipped by 3 bases and J by 6 bases, with 15 bases between them. In DNA form, the CDR3 reads TGTGCCAGCAGTTTTCGCTCGGGAGTGGCAAACATTCAGTACTTC. Translating gives CASSFRSGVANIQYF.

In this sample, this clone turned up a few times. Here the CDR3 reads CASSSSNSGVGEQFF. The CDR3 bases are TGTGCCAGCAGTTCCTCTAATAGCGGGGTGGGTGAGCAGTTCTTC. The chain couples TRBV28 to TRBJ2-1, with 8 bases lining up with TRBD2. V gave up 4 bases and J gave up 9 bases; unmatched junction bases: 11. The CDR3 is 15 amino acids. In germline, CDR1 is MDHEN, CDR2 SYDVKM.

V and J are TRBV6-4 and TRBJ1-1, with 8 bases lining up with TRBD1. CDR1 and CDR2 (germline): MRHNA, SNTAGT. This CDR3 is 14 amino acids long. With 7 bases clipped from V and 4 bases from J, the junction kept 8 bases outside the gene matches. This CDR3 reads CASNLTGEFTEAFF. The CDR3 DNA follows: TGTGCCAGCAATTTGACAGGGGAGTTCACTGAAGCTTTCTTT.

This clone was detected only a few times. Here the CDR3 DNA reads TGTGCCAGCAGCTTCTCAACAGGGCTAGCGGGGACCCAGTACTTC. Translation: CASSFSTGLAGTQYF. V usage is TRBV11-2 and J usage is TRBJ2-5, with 8 bases that match TRBD2. This CDR3 contains 15 residues. The trim removed 3 bases at V and 7 bases at J, leaving 10 bases unmatched. Germline loops: CDR1 SGHAT, CDR2 FQNNGV.

J is TRBJ1-6 and V is TRBV5-1, with TRBD1 identical over 10 bases. CDR3 size: 15 residues. With V trimmed by 1 base and J by 10 bases, 5 bases remained unmatched. Per the germline V gene, CDR1 is SGHRS and CDR2 is YFSETQ. Here the CDR3 reads CASSLRTGGDSPLHF. CDR3 DNA: TGCGCCAGCAGCTTGCGGACAGGGGGAGACTCACCCCTCCACTTT.

The V gene is TRBV7-2, the J gene TRBJ2-7, with TRBD2 matching 10 bases. CDR1 is SGHTA, CDR2 FQGNSA, per germline. Trimming took 2 bases from V and 4 from J; bases not matched to a gene: 17. The CDR3 sequence is 19 residues long. This chain's CDR3 is CASSLNLASGSLGLYEQYF. For the CDR3, the DNA is TGTGCCAGCAGCTTAAACCTGGCTAGCGGGAGCTTGGGGTTATACGAGCAGTACTTC.

V is TRBV19 and J is TRBJ2-5; 8 bases agree with TRBD2. V shed 5 bases and J 4 bases; nucleotides not matched to a gene: 6. This CDR3 region has 14 residues. CDR1 and CDR2 (germline): LNHDA, SQIVND (reference sequence). The CDR3 DNA reads TGTGCCAGTAGTCTTACAGCGGGAGCAGAGACCCAGTACTTC. This encodes CASSLTAGAETQYF. Full variable domain (outside the CDR3, taken from reference TRBV19 and TRBJ2-5): DGGITQSPKYLFRKEGQNVTLSCEQNLNHDAMYWYRQDPGQGLRLIYYSQIVNDFQKGDIAEGYSVSREKKESFPLTVTSAQKNPTAFYLCASSLTAGAETQYFGPGTRLLVL.

The V call is TRBV24-1, the J call TRBJ2-3; D possibly corresponds to TRBD1 (6 bases). Germline CDR1 reads KGHDR; CDR2 reads SFDVKD. V was clipped by 6 bases and J by 3 bases, with 21 bases between them. This CDR3 is built from 17 residues. CDR3 in amino acids: CATSPPPSAGVTDTQYF. The CDR3 DNA follows: TGTGCCACCAGTCCTCCTCCCTCCGCAGGGGTGACAGATACGCAGTATTTT.

The rearrangement joins TRBV3-1 (or the pseudogene TRBV3-2) to TRBJ2-7; TRBD1 aligns across 10 bases. CDR1 and CDR2 from the germline V gene are LGHDT and YNNKEL (reference sequence). There are 13 residues in the CDR3. Unmatched junction bases numbered 1, after V lost 2 bases and J lost 6 bases. The CDR3 DNA is TGTGCCAGCAGCCAATGGACAGGGGGCGAGCAGTACTTC. It translates to CASSQWTGGEQYF.

The chain combines TRBV19 with TRBJ1-5, with D maybe TRBD1 (5 bases). This CDR3 spans 13 amino acids. Germline V CDR1 and CDR2: LNHDA, SQIVND (reference sequence). The V end was cut by 7 bases, the J end by 6 bases, with 13 bases between. The CDR3 reads CASTVNQGQPQHF. The CDR3 DNA reads as TGTGCCAGTACCGTAAATCAGGGTCAGCCCCAGCATTTT.

The chain carries TRBV4-3 and TRBJ2-2; D perhaps matches TRBD2 (6 bases). The CDR3 spans 14 residues. Germline V lookup: CDR1 LGHNA, CDR2 YSLEER. Trimming shortened V by 0 bases and J by 6 bases, and 8 bases separated the two germline ends. The CDR3 nucleotides are TGCGCCAGCAGCCAAGATTGGAGGGCCGGGGAGCTGTTTTTT. The encoded protein is CASSQDWRAGELFF.

This chain connects TRBV7-2 to TRBJ1-6; D is unclear. Germline lookup yields CDR1 SGHTA and CDR2 FQGNSA. The CDR3 spans 16 residues. Trimming removed 5 bases from V and 0 bases from J, with 11 bases in between. The CDR3 sequence: CASSPDVSSYNSPLHF. CDR3 coding DNA: TGTGCCAGCAGCCCCGATGTGAGCTCCTATAATTCACCCCTCCACTTT.

The chain recombines TRBV18 with TRBJ1-5; 7 bases agree with TRBD1. This CDR3 spans 15 amino acids. The junction had 11 bases not matched to a gene; V was cut back by 4 bases and J by 8 bases. Germline V gene lookup returns CDR1 KGHSH and CDR2 LQKENI. The CDR3 loop reads CASSQNVPRGEPQHF. The CDR3 DNA reads TGTGCCAGCTCACAAAACGTCCCCAGGGGGGAGCCCCAGCATTTT.

CDR3 DNA: TGTGCCAGCAGTTCGGACAGGGCCTATGGCTACACCTTC. Translating gives CASSSDRAYGYTF. The chain couples TRBV2 to TRBJ1-2; 8 nucleotides align to TRBD1. The V gene's germline CDR1 is SNHLY and CDR2 FYNNEI. The V and J ends lost 5 bases and 4 bases, in that order; junction bases with no gene match: 3. The CDR3 sequence is 13 residues long.

V gene TRBV4-3 combines with J gene TRBJ1-6; perhaps TRBD1 as D (6 bases). The V gene's germline CDR1 is LGHNA and CDR2 YSLEER. The CDR3 has 16 residues. Trimming shortened V by 0 bases and J by 9 bases, and 15 bases separated the two germline ends. In nucleotides, the CDR3 is TGCGCCAGCAGCCAAGATTCCACAGGGTCCGGTTCACCCCTCCACTTT. It codes for CASSQDSTGSGSPLHF.

V usage is TRBV5-4 and J usage is TRBJ1-3; a weak D match, TRBD1 (6 bases). Germline CDR1 is SGHNT and CDR2 is YYREEE (reference sequence). CDR3 size: 16 residues. V was trimmed by 4 bases and J by 2 bases, leaving 16 bases between them. Written as DNA, the CDR3 is TGTGCCAGCAGCGTTGGGGGCCGGGGAACTGGAAACACCATATATTTT. It encodes CASSVGGRGTGNTIYF.

The chain recombines TRBV6-2 or TRBV6-3 with TRBJ2-2; the match to TRBD2 covers 9 bases. The CDR3 length is 15 residues. J was trimmed by 7 bases and V by 5 bases; bases with no gene match: 8. Per germline, CDR1 MNHEY and CDR2 SVGEGT. The CDR3 loop reads CASSLAGGPVGELFF. The CDR3 DNA follows: TGTGCCAGCAGTCTCGCGGGAGGGCCTGTCGGGGAGCTGTTTTTT.

The genes are TRBV27 and TRBJ2-2; 11 nucleotides line up with TRBD2. The CDR3 length is 17 residues. The J segment lost 4 bases and the V segment lost 5 bases, leaving 9 bases of the junction unmatched. Germline loops: CDR1 MNHEY, CDR2 SMNVEV (reference sequence). The CDR3 DNA sequence: TGTGCCAGCAGTCGCCTACTAGCGGGAGTCGGCACCGGGGAGCTGTTTTTT. Translated, it gives CASSRLLAGVGTGELFF.

The V gene is TRBV5-6, the J gene TRBJ2-2; the match to TRBD1 covers 8 bases. Germline CDR1 reads SGHDT; CDR2 reads YYEEEE. The CDR3 sequence is 16 residues long. V was clipped by 2 bases and J by 7 bases; unmatched bases: 10. The CDR3 nucleotides read TGTGCCAGCAGCTTCCTCGGACAGGGAAAGCGCGGGGAGCTGTTTTTT. It codes for CASSFLGQGKRGELFF.

The chain links TRBV4-3 to TRBJ2-2; TRBD2 agrees at 11 bases. Germline lookup yields CDR1 LGHNA and CDR2 YSLEER. This CDR3 contains 15 residues. Trimming at V came to 0 bases and at J to 6 bases, leaving 0 bases not matched to a gene. CDR3 sequence reads: CASSQDSGRAGELFF. The CDR3 coding sequence is TGCGCCAGCAGCCAAGATAGCGGGAGGGCCGGGGAGCTGTTTTTT.

In its sample, this clone was seen once. This chain links TRBV18 with TRBJ2-3; no firm D call. Looked up from germline, CDR1 is KGHSH and CDR2 is LQKENI. CDR3 length: 12 residues. V was clipped by 3 bases and J by 6 bases, with 7 bases between them. The CDR3 here is CASSPSRDTQYF. As DNA, the CDR3 is TGTGCCAGCTCACCCTCGAGGGATACGCAGTATTTT.